The 26 T cell receptor beta chains reported below all come from one sample, sequenced in a study of brain T cells in children with intractable seizures. Time point meaning: blood from clinic visit 5 months post-surgery; TSC patient then seizure free. TCRdb's table, derived via immunoSEQ multiplex PCR, lists solely in-frame clones and lacks some. The sample yields hundreds of thousands of clones, about 93% seen once. The source was peripheral blood, collected less than 6 months after surgery. These receptors came from a boy younger than two with tuberous sclerosis and intractable seizures.

The chain recombines TRBV24-1 with TRBJ2-1, with D possibly matching TRBD2 (5 bases). The CDR3 sequence is 13 residues long. From germline, CDR1 is KGHDR and CDR2 SFDVKD. Trimming stripped 6 bases from V and 7 bases from J, with 12 bases between. The CDR3 bases are TGTGCCACCAGTCCCGGACTGGGGAATGAGCAGTTCTTC. It is translated as CATSPGLGNEQFF.

The J gene is TRBJ2-7, the V gene TRBV24-1; TRBD2 matches at 12 bases. CDR1 is KGHDR, CDR2 SFDVKD, per germline. Trimming took 5 bases from V and 3 from J; bases not matched to a gene: 7. The CDR3 covers 16 residues. CDR3 amino acids: CATSGTTSGRLYEQYF. CDR3 sequence (DNA): TGTGCCACCAGTGGAACTACTAGCGGGAGGCTCTACGAGCAGTACTTC.

This chain uses TRBV7-3 with TRBJ2-2; 9 nucleotides agree with TRBD1. Looked up from germline, CDR1 is SGHTA and CDR2 is FQGTGA. V lost 3 bases to trimming and J lost 7 bases; unmatched junction nucleotides: 12. The length of the CDR3 is 17 residues. CDR3 region: CASSLDLGTGKYGELFF. DNA of the CDR3: TGTGCCAGCAGCTTGGACTTGGGGACAGGGAAGTACGGGGAGCTGTTTTTT.

CDR3 residues: CATKDLVEWNEQFF. CDR3 in DNA: TGTGCCACCAAGGATCTAGTAGAATGGAATGAGCAGTTCTTC. V and J are TRBV7-9 and TRBJ2-1; no definite D call. The V gene lost 10 bases and the J gene lost 7 bases, with 20 bases spanning the gap. CDR1 and CDR2 (germline): SEHNR, FQNEAQ (reference sequence). The CDR3 extends over 14 amino acids. The complete variable domain, with remaining parts taken from reference TRBV7-9 and TRBJ2-1, reads DTGVSQNPRHKITKRGQNVTFRCDPISEHNRLYWYRQTLGQGPEFLTYFQNEAQLEKSRLLSDRFSAERPKGSFSTLEIQRTEQGDSAMYLCATKDLVEWNEQFFGPGTRLTVL.

The chain recombines TRBV14 with TRBJ1-4; the D is unclear. CDR3 length: 13 residues. The germline CDR1 and CDR2 sequences are SGHDN and FVKESK. V dropped 1 base and J dropped 9 bases, with 9 bases sitting between them. Here the CDR3 reads CASSQAGSKKLFF. Here the CDR3 DNA reads TGTGCCAGCAGCCAAGCGGGTTCGAAAAAACTGTTTTTT.

This chain joins TRBV24-1 and TRBJ2-3, with D perhaps matching TRBD1 or TRBD2 (5 bases each). Trimming shortened V by 0 bases and J by 4 bases, and 16 bases separated the two germline ends. CDR3 length: 17 residues. Looked up from germline, CDR1 is KGHDR and CDR2 is SFDVKD. In nucleotides, the CDR3 is TGTGCCACCAGTGATTTGCAGCAACTAGGGGCCCCAGATACGCAGTATTTT. Encoded protein: CATSDLQQLGAPDTQYF.

This chain uses TRBV5-1 with TRBJ2-1; TRBD1 is a possible D gene (6 bases). From germline, CDR1 is SGHRS and CDR2 YFSETQ. V was pared by 2 bases and J by 0 bases, with 9 bases between. The CDR3 consists of 15 residues. In DNA form, the CDR3 reads TGCGCCAGCAGCTTAAGGACAGCCTCCTACAATGAGCAGTTCTTC. Translation: CASSLRTASYNEQFF.

J is TRBJ2-5 and V is TRBV7-9; 12 bases line up with TRBD2. Germline assignment: CDR1 SEHNR and CDR2 FQNEAQ (reference sequence). V was clipped by 5 bases and J by 4 bases; unmatched bases: 8. The CDR3 has 16 residues. CDR3 amino acids: CASSLLAGGYSETQYF. CDR3 DNA sequence: TGTGCCAGCAGCCTCCTAGCGGGAGGGTACTCAGAGACCCAGTACTTC. Full variable domain (rest looked up from reference TRBV7-9 and TRBJ2-5): DTGVSQNPRHKITKRGQNVTFRCDPISEHNRLYWYRQTLGQGPEFLTYFQNEAQLEKSRLLSDRFSAERPKGSFSTLEIQRTEQGDSAMYLCASSLLAGGYSETQYFGPGTRLLVL.

V gene TRBV7-6 combines with J gene TRBJ2-5; tentative D call: TRBD2 (5 bases). The CDR3 consists of 14 residues. Germline V gene data show CDR1 as SGHVS and CDR2 as FNYEAQ. V was cut by 5 bases and J by 3 bases, with 13 bases left in between. This chain's CDR3 is CASSEDLAEETQYF. The CDR3 region has the DNA TGTGCCAGCAGCGAGGACTTAGCCGAAGAGACCCAGTACTTC. The full variable domain, its missing parts supplied by reference TRBV7-6 and TRBJ2-5, is GAGVSQSPRYKVTKRGQDVALRCDPISGHVSLYWYRQALGQGPEFLTYFNYEAQQDKSGLPNDRFSAERPEGSISTLTIQRTEQRDSAMYRCASSEDLAEETQYFGPGTRLLVL.

J is TRBJ1-1 and V is TRBV10-3; D call uncertain. Germline V gene lookup returns CDR1 ENHRY and CDR2 SYGVKD. The V gene lost 10 bases and the J gene lost 0 bases, with 9 bases spanning the gap. This CDR3 region has 12 residues. CDR3 loop: CATRSMNTEAFF. The CDR3 DNA sequence: TGTGCCACCCGTAGTATGAACACTGAAGCTTTCTTT.

The CDR3 DNA is TGTGCCAGCAGCATTAGGACTAGTGGCGGGAATGAGCAGTTCTTC. Protein product: CASSIRTSGGNEQFF. This chain connects TRBV21-1 to TRBJ2-1; the D segment call TRBD2 is taken from the table without a DNA check. TRBV21-1 counts as a pseudogene. The length of the CDR3 is 15 residues.

The genes are TRBV13 and TRBJ2-3; D call uncertain. The CDR3 runs to 13 residues. Trimming removed 5 bases from V and 2 bases from J, with 8 bases in between. Germline CDR1 PRHDT, CDR2 FYEKMQ (reference sequence). CDR3 residues: CASSTWATDTQYF. In nucleotides, the CDR3 is TGTGCCAGCAGCACCTGGGCCACAGATACGCAGTATTTT. Complete variable domain (other parts from reference TRBV13 and TRBJ2-3): AAGVIQSPRHLIKEKRETATLKCYPIPRHDTVYWYQQGPGQDPQFLISFYEKMQSDKGSIPDRFSAQQFSDYHSELNMSSLELGDSALYFCASSTWATDTQYFGPGTRLTVL.

J is TRBJ2-3 and V is TRBV6-4; TRBD2 is a possible D gene (6 bases). Germline CDR1 reads MRHNA; CDR2 reads SNTAGT. This CDR3 spans 15 amino acids. The V gene lost 5 bases and the J gene lost 1 base, with 13 bases spanning the gap. CDR3 amino acids: CASSRASGGTDTQYF. The CDR3 DNA reads TGTGCCAGCAGTAGAGCATCGGGGGGCACAGATACGCAGTATTTT.

This clone was counted a single time. Here the CDR3 DNA reads TGTGCCAGCAGCCTTAGGGGGGGCTGGCGGGAGAGGGGAGAGACCCAGTACTTC. Translation: CASSLRGGWRERGETQYF. The V gene is TRBV27, the J gene TRBJ2-5; tentatively, D is TRBD2 (7 bases). Germline V gives CDR1 MNHEY, CDR2 SMNVEV (reference sequence). The CDR3 has 18 amino acids. The V and J ends lost 6 bases and 4 bases respectively, with 27 bases between them.

This chain connects TRBV9 to TRBJ1-2, with 7 bases aligning to TRBD1. Germline CDR1 is SGDLS and CDR2 is YYNGEE. This CDR3 has 15 residues. The V gene end was trimmed by 3 bases and the J gene end by 2 bases; junction bases not matched to a gene: 7. In DNA form, the CDR3 reads TGTGCCAGCAGCGCACGGGACAGCCAGAACTATGGCTACACCTTC. This codes for CASSARDSQNYGYTF.

In its sample, this clone was seen once. The V call is TRBV9, the J call TRBJ1-1; D not resolved. In germline, CDR1 is SGDLS, CDR2 YYNGEE. This CDR3 is 14 amino acids long. V was clipped by 0 bases and J by 2 bases, with 8 bases between them. The CDR3 sequence is CASSVVGLNTEAFF. The CDR3 DNA reads TGTGCCAGCAGCGTAGTCGGCCTAAACACTGAAGCTTTCTTT. Complete variable domain (other parts from reference TRBV9 and TRBJ1-1): DSGVTQTPKHLITATGQRVTLRCSPRSGDLSVYWYQQSLDQGLQFLIQYYNGEERAKGNILERFSAQQFPDLHSELNLSSLELGDSALYFCASSVVGLNTEAFFGQGTRLTVV.

The V gene is TRBV11-2, the J gene TRBJ2-1, with TRBD1 matching 10 bases. Germline lookup yields CDR1 SGHAT and CDR2 FQNNGV. The CDR3 extends over 17 amino acids. V shed 1 base, J shed 7 bases, and the junction held 10 bases outside the gene matches. For the CDR3, the DNA is TGTGCCAGCAGCTTAGGTAGACAGGGGGCTAAGATGAATGAGCAGTTCTTC. Its translation is CASSLGRQGAKMNEQFF.

The chain employs TRBV11-2 and TRBJ2-3; D is unclear. Looked up from germline, CDR1 is SGHAT and CDR2 is FQNNGV. V was trimmed by 5 bases and J by 9 bases, leaving 15 bases between them. This CDR3 is built from 13 residues. The chain's CDR3 is CASSRAIAETQYF. Written as DNA, the CDR3 is TGTGCCAGCAGCCGGGCAATCGCGGAGACGCAGTATTTT. Based on the CDR3 plus reference TRBV11-2 and TRBJ2-3, the full variable domain is EAGVAQSPRYKIIEKRQSVAFWCNPISGHATLYWYQQILGQGPKLLIQFQNNGVVDDSQLPKDRFSAERLKGVDSTLKIQPAKLEDSAVYLCASSRAIAETQYFGPGTRLTVL.

The V call is TRBV24-1, the J call TRBJ2-3, with D unclear. This CDR3 comprises 13 residues. Germline V lookup: CDR1 KGHDR, CDR2 SFDVKD. Trimming removed 3 bases at V and 4 bases at J, with 7 bases between. The CDR3 spells CATSDPRPDTQYF. The CDR3 DNA sequence: TGTGCCACCAGTGATCCCAGGCCAGATACGCAGTATTTT.

This chain uses TRBV30 with TRBJ1-2; D might be TRBD1 (5 bases). This CDR3 is built from 12 residues. With 1 base removed from V and 6 bases from J, the gap between germline ends came to 9 bases. The germline V gene encodes CDR1 GTSNPN and CDR2 SVGIG (reference sequence). The CDR3 DNA is TGTGCCTGGAGTGGGGGGGTTGATGGCTACACCTTC. It yields the protein CAWSGGVDGYTF.

This clone has only one observation. The rearrangement links TRBV2 to TRBJ2-7, with D possibly matching TRBD2 (5 bases). The CDR3 length is 16 residues. Germline assignment: CDR1 SNHLY and CDR2 FYNNEI. Trimming took off 1 base at V and 7 bases at J, with 20 bases between the two ends. The CDR3 loop is CASSEGFKSERREQYF. CDR3 DNA: TGTGCCAGCAGTGAAGGGTTCAAGAGCGAGCGGCGGGAGCAGTACTTC.

This clone has only a few counts. V and J are TRBV6-5 and TRBJ1-2; a weak D match, TRBD1 (6 bases). CDR3 length: 11 residues. Germline V gene sequence: CDR1 MNHEY, CDR2 SVGAGI. V lost 8 bases to trimming and J lost 2 bases, with 6 bases between them. The CDR3 DNA reads as TGTGCCAGCGGGACAAACTATGGCTACACCTTC. Translation: CASGTNYGYTF.

V is TRBV24-1 and J is TRBJ1-2; 10 nucleotides match TRBD1. The CDR3 is made up of 18 amino acids. The V segment lost 2 bases and the J segment 1 base; nucleotides outside the gene matches: 9. CDR1 and CDR2 from the germline V gene are KGHDR and SFDVKD. The CDR3 coding sequence is TGTGCCACCAGTGATTCAACCGGGACAGGGGCCTATAACTATGGCTACACCTTC. Amino acids: CATSDSTGTGAYNYGYTF.

This chain joins TRBV24-1 and TRBJ2-2; possible D gene TRBD2, 6 bases. The ends were cut back, 4 bases at V and 3 bases at J, with 14 bases in the middle. CDR1 is KGHDR and CDR2 is SFDVKD in the germline V gene. The CDR3 length is 16 residues. The chain's CDR3 is CATSDRLGGDTGELFF. The CDR3 DNA reads as TGTGCCACCAGTGACCGGTTGGGGGGAGACACCGGGGAGCTGTTTTTT.

The chain carries TRBV12-2 and TRBJ1-1; TRBD1 reflects the table's D call only, with no check against the DNA. TRBV12-2 is recorded as a pseudogene. The CDR3 runs 15 residues. In nucleotides, the CDR3 is TGTGCAAGTCGCTTAACTAGACAGGGCGGCACTGAAGCTTTCTTT. It encodes CASRLTRQGGTEAFF.

The chain joins TRBV6-2 or TRBV6-3 to TRBJ2-2; D not certain. CDR3 length equals 12 residues. The V end lost 2 bases, the J end lost 8 bases, and 6 bases lay between the germline ends. Germline V gene lookup returns CDR1 MNHEY and CDR2 SVGEGT. For the CDR3, the DNA is TGTGCCAGCAGTTACCTGTATGGGGAGCTGTTTTTT. Its protein product is CASSYLYGELFF.